Listed below are T cell receptor beta chains from one sample, sequenced in a study of blood T cell repertoires in COVID-19. Repertoires were generated with immunoSEQ multiplex PCR, while TCRdb's copy carries only in-frame clones and drops some. The sample shows roughly 76,000 clones, roughly 89% of them seen only once. Material for sequencing was PBMCs or T cells enriched from blood (not recorded which). These receptors came from a woman between 50 and 59 years old with acute COVID-19. Both conserved end residues are part of each CDR3. D genes are given only for firm matches. Clone sizes are given selectively: once, few, many, or a class where the clone is expanded.

j_call d_call v_call cdr3_length clone_size cdr3_nt cdr3_aa
TRBJ1-1 . TRBV6-1 15 . TGTGCCAGCAGTGAACATGCGACAGTGGACACTGAAGCTTTCTTT CASSEHATVDTEAFF
TRBJ2-7 TRBD1 TRBV2 15 . TGTGCCAGCAGAGCCGGACAGGGACCCTCCTACGAGCAGTACTTC CASRAGQGPSYEQYF
TRBJ2-1 . TRBV5-4 17 . TGTGCCAGCAGCCCATCCCCTAGCAGCTACTCCTACAATGAGCAGTTCTTC CASSPSPSSYSYNEQFF
TRBJ2-1 TRBD2 TRBV5-1 14 . TGCGCCAGCAGCAACCCTAGCGGGAACAATGAGCAGTTCTTC CASSNPSGNNEQFF
TRBJ2-3 TRBD1 TRBV2 15 . TGTGCCAGCTCTGCAGGACAGGGCGGGGTTGGTACGCAGTATTTT CASSAGQGGVGTQYF
TRBJ1-5 TRBD1 TRBV18 16 . TGTGCCAGCTCACCATCCCAGGGGGGTATCAATCAGCCCCAGCATTTT CASSPSQGGINQPQHF
TRBJ2-7 TRBD2 TRBV6-5 12 . TGTGTAGCGGGACCACCGACCTACGAGCAGTACTTC CVAGPPTYEQYF
TRBJ1-1 . TRBV2 12 . TGTGCCAGCAGTGGTGATGGGGGGGCCGGTTTCTTT CASSGDGGAGFF
TRBJ2-1 . TRBV27 15 . TGTGCCAGCAGTTCTTACGAACTAGGGTACAATGAGCAGTTCTTC CASSSYELGYNEQFF
TRBJ1-3 TRBD1 TRBV6-5 15 . TGTGCCAGCACACAGGGGAAGCTCTCTGGAAACACCATATATTTT CASTQGKLSGNTIYF
TRBJ1-1 . TRBV29-1 14 . TGCAGCGTTGCCCGGACAGTGTTGAACACTGAAGCTTTCTTT CSVARTVLNTEAFF
TRBJ2-7 . TRBV10-2 16 . TGCGCCAGCAGTGAGCCCCTAGGGGCGTCTACCTACGAGCAGTACTTC CASSEPLGASTYEQYF
TRBJ2-3 TRBD1 TRBV14 17 . TGTGCCAGCAGCCAACGCTACAGGGGGCCTAGCACAGATACGCAGTATTTT CASSQRYRGPSTDTQYF
TRBJ2-3 TRBD2 TRBV6-5 14 . TGTGCCAGCAGATCTAGCGGGAGTGCTGATACGCAGTATTTT CASRSSGSADTQYF
TRBJ1-2 . TRBV25-1 13 . TGTGCTGCCGAGGACACCTATAACTATGGCTACACCTTC CAAEDTYNYGYTF
TRBJ2-1 TRBD2 TRBV5-1 14 . TGCGCCAGCAGCGGGGGAGGGATTTACAATGAGCAGTTCTTC CASSGGGIYNEQFF
TRBJ2-1 TRBD2 TRBV27 15 once TGTGCCAGCAGTCCGGGGACTAGCGGGTACAATGAGCAGTTCTTC CASSPGTSGYNEQFF
TRBJ1-2 . TRBV6-2/TRBV6-3 16 once TGTGCCAGCAGTCACGGAATCATTTTGGGCACCTATGGCTACACCTTC CASSHGIILGTYGYTF
TRBJ1-1 TRBD1 TRBV3-1/TRBV3-2 16 . TGTGCCAGCAGCCCCCGGGACAGGGGGCGTGGAACTGAAGCTTTCTTT CASSPRDRGRGTEAFF
TRBJ2-7 . TRBV7-2 13 few TGTGCCAGCAGCTTAGGGCTAGCCTACGAGCAGTACTTC CASSLGLAYEQYF
TRBJ1-5 TRBD1 TRBV28 17 . TGTGCCAGCAGTTTGGGGCGGGCAGGGGGTTGGAATCAGCCCCAGCATTTT CASSLGRAGGWNQPQHF
TRBJ1-2 TRBD1 TRBV7-8 17 few TGTGCCAGCAGCTCAGAATTATCGGACAGGGTAGGGGATGGCTACACCTTC CASSSELSDRVGDGYTF
TRBJ2-7 . TRBV27 11 . TGTGTTTGTGGCAGGGACTACGAGCAGTACTTC CVCGRDYEQYF
TRBJ1-2 . TRBV5-5 15 . TGTGCCAGCAGCCCCGAGATGGGGACATTTTCTGGCTACACCTTC CASSPEMGTFSGYTF
TRBJ1-3 . TRBV7-9 12 . TGTGCCAGCAGCTTGGGGGCGATCACCATATATTTT CASSLGAITIYF
TRBJ2-3 TRBD2 TRBV15 18 . TGTGCCACCAGCAGAGATTCTAGCGGGATTGTGAGCACAGATACGCAGTATTTT CATSRDSSGIVSTDTQYF
TRBJ2-7 TRBD1 TRBV7-3 14 . TGTGCCAGCAGCCAGGGGGTAAGGGGCGGAGAGCAGTACTTC CASSQGVRGGEQYF
TRBJ2-2 TRBD2 TRBV4-1 22 . TGCGCCAGCAGCCATAGACCTGGACTAGCGATTGGCCAATCAACCCCCAGCGGGGAGCTGTTTTTT CASSHRPGLAIGQSTPSGELFF
TRBJ2-1 . TRBV5-1 12 few TGCGCCAGCAGCCAGGACTACAATGAGCAGTTCTTC CASSQDYNEQFF
TRBJ1-1 . TRBV6-2/TRBV6-3 15 . TGTGCCAGCAGTTACTCGAAGGGAGAAAACACTGAAGCTTTCTTT CASSYSKGENTEAFF
TRBJ2-7 . TRBV5-6 13 . TGTGCCAGCAGCTTGACAGGGCCCTACGAGCAGTACTTC CASSLTGPYEQYF
TRBJ2-3 TRBD2 TRBV5-6 14 . TGTGCCAGCAGCTTGTGGGGGGGACCAGATACGCAGTATTTT CASSLWGGPDTQYF
TRBJ1-5 . TRBV5-6 14 . TGTGCCAGCAGTCGGACAGCTACCAATCAGCCCCAGCATTTT CASSRTATNQPQHF
TRBJ2-1 TRBD2 TRBV2 15 . TGTGCCAGCAGTGAATGGCGGGAGGGCCGTGGGAAGCAGTTCTTC CASSEWREGRGKQFF
TRBJ2-7 . TRBV25-1 14 . TGTGCCAGCAGTGAATATCGGCAGTCGGGCGAGCAGTACTTC CASSEYRQSGEQYF
TRBJ2-1 TRBD2 TRBV7-7 16 . TGTGCCAGCAGCACCAGTCTAGCGGGCCCCTACAATGAGCAGTTCTTC CASSTSLAGPYNEQFF
TRBJ1-6 . TRBV5-8 13 few TGTGCCAGCAGCTCCAGACAGAATTCACCCCTCCACTTT CASSSRQNSPLHF
TRBJ1-2 . TRBV7-2 13 . TGTGCCAGCAGCTTAGGACTACTGAATGGCTACACCTTC CASSLGLLNGYTF
TRBJ1-1 . TRBV5-8 15 . TGTGCCAGCAATTCGGGTAGGGGCGCGGACACTGAAGCTTTCTTT CASNSGRGADTEAFF